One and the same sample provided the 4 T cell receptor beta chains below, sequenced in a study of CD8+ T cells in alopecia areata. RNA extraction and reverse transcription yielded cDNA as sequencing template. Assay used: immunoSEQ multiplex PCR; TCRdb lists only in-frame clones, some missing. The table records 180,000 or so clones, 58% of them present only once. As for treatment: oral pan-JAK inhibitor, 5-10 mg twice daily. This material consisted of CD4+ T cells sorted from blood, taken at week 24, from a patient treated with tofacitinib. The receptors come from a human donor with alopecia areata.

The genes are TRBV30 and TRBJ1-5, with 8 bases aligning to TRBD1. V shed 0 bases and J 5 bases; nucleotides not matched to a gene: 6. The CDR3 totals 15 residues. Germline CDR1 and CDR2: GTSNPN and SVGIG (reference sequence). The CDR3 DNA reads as TGTGCCTGGAGTGTACCCAGGGGGCATCATCAGCCCCAGCATTTT. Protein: CAWSVPRGHHQPQHF.

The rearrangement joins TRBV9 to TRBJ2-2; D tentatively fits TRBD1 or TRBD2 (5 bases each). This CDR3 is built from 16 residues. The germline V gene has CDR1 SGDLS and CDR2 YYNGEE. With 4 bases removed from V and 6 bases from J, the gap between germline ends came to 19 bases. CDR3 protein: CASSKSGPSTAGELFF. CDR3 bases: TGTGCCAGCAGCAAATCGGGACCGAGTACAGCCGGGGAGCTGTTTTTT.

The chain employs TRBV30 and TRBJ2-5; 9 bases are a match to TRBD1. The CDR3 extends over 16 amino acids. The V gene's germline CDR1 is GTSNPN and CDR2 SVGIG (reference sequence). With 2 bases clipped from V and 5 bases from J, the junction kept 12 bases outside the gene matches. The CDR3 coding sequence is TGTGCCTGGAGTCTTGCCGGGACAGGGACTGGGGAGACCCAGTACTTC. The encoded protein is CAWSLAGTGTGETQYF.

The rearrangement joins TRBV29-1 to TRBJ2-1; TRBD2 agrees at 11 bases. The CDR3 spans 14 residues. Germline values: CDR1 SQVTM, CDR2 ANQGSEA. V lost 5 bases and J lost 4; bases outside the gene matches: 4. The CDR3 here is CSVPTSGTYNEQFF. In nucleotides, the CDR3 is TGCAGCGTTCCGACTAGCGGGACATACAATGAGCAGTTCTTC.